The clone carrying this TCR beta chain was counted only a few times. Its specificity is not known. This sample is drawn from a study of T cell responses to AZD1222 COVID-19 vaccine. Across the study: Second-dose recipients at about 4 or about 12 weeks were treated as one pooled group. Notes on the study in general: The study found vaccine-associated CD4 TCRs spanning spike, dominant at 160-218 and 743-854. Sampling that yielded the repertoires occurred only after the peak T cell response. Among the donors, most were white British and more were female, and clonal diversity was possibly underestimated.

The CDR3 has 13 amino acids. The V end lost 4 bases, the J end lost 1 base, and 7 bases lay between the germline ends. Germline V lookup: CDR1 LNHDA, CDR2 SQIVND (reference sequence). Sequencing was performed with immunoSEQ multiplex PCR; in TCRdb, only in-frame clones are kept and a portion is missing. The table has more than 95,000 clones, approximately 88% seen once. V gene TRBV19 combines with J gene TRBJ2-5; no definite D call. This receptor was taken from an adult in good health. The source was peripheral blood, collected on day 0 of AZD1222 vaccination. CDR3 in DNA: TGTGCCAGTAGTAACGGTCTCCAAGAGACCCAGTACTTC. It specifies CASSNGLQETQYF.